This entry is about one TCR beta chain. Its cognate antigen is unknown. Assay used: immunoSEQ multiplex PCR; TCRdb lists only in-frame clones, some missing. The sample yields some 130,000 clones, roughly 92% seen once. Per the germline V gene, CDR1 is SGHVS and CDR2 is FQNEAQ. The CDR3 totals 15 residues. V was pared by 1 base and J by 2 bases, with 8 bases between. The data are from a study of graft-versus-host responses after intestinal transplantation. The sequences come from unstimulated CD4+ T cells sorted from spleen or lymph node cells, collected before intestinal transplant. The clonotype originates from a human donor who received an intestinal transplant. This chain uses TRBV7-8 with TRBJ2-2; D call uncertain. The CDR3 is CASSLVPFNTGELFF. The CDR3 nucleotides read TGTGCCAGCAGCTTAGTTCCGTTTAACACCGGGGAGCTGTTTTTT.